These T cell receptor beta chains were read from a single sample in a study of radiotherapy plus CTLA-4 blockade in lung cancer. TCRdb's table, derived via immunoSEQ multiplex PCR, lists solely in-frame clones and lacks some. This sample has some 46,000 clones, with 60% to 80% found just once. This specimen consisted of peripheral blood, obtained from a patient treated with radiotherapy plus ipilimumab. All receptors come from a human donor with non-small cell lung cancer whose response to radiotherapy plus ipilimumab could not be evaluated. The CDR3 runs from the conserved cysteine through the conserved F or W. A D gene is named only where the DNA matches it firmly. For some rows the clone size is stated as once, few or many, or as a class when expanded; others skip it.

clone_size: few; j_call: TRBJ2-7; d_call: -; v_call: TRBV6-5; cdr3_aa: CASSPSYEQYF; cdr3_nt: TGTGCCAGCAGCCCTTCCTACGAGCAGTACTTC
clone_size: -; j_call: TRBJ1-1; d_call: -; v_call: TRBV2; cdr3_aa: CASSGQKNTEAFF; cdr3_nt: TGTGCCAGCAGTGGACAGAAGAACACTGAAGCTTTCTTT
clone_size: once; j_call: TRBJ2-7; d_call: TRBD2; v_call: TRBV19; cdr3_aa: CASSFGGYEQYF; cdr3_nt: TGTGCCAGTAGCTTCGGGGGGTACGAGCAGTACTTC
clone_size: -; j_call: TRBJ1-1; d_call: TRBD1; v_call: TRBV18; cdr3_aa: CASSPRQGNRNTEAFF; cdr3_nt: TGTGCCAGCTCACCGCGACAGGGAAATAGGAACACTGAAGCTTTCTTT
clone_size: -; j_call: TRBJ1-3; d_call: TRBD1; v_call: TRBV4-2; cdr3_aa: CASSPGDRGGGNTIYF; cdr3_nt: TGTGCCAGCAGCCCGGGGGACAGGGGAGGAGGAAACACCATATATTTT
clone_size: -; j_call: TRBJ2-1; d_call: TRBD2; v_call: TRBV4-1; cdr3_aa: CASSQALAGVGYNEQFF; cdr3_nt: TGCGCCAGCAGCCAAGCCTTAGCGGGAGTCGGCTACAATGAGCAGTTCTTC
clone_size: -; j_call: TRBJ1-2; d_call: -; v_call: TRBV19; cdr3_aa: CASSIQDSPWKGYTF; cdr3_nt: TGTGCCAGTAGTATCCAGGACAGCCCCTGGAAAGGCTACACCTTC
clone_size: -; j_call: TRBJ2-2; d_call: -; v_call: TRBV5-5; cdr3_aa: CASSLAWLATNTGELFF; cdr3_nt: TGTGCCAGCAGCTTGGCCTGGCTGGCCACGAACACCGGGGAGCTGTTTTTT
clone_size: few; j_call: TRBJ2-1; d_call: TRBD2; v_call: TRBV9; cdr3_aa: CASSVATGRLAGGVAQFF; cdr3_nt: TGTGCCAGCAGCGTAGCTACCGGAAGGCTAGCGGGGGGTGTGGCGCAGTTCTTC
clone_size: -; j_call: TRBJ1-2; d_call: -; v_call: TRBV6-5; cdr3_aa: CASSYSAGTQTTYTF; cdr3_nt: TGTGCCAGCAGTTACTCGGCAGGGACTCAGACTACCTACACCTTC